These T cell receptor beta chains were read from a single sample in a study of cytomegalovirus exposure and HLA in healthy donors. Method: immunoSEQ multiplex PCR; TCRdb's copy keeps in-frame clones and lacks some. The sample carries approximately 60,000 clones, roughly four fifths recorded once. Sequencing was performed on PBMCs. These receptor sequences come from a man between 35 and 55 years old in good health and CMV-seronegative. CDR3s include the opening cysteine and the closing phenylalanine or tryptophan. The D gene is left open where the match is weak. Where a row states a size, it is once, few, many or the class of an expanded clone; other rows omit it.

j_call | clone_size | d_call | v_call | cdr3_aa | cdr3_nt
TRBJ2-2 | - | - | TRBV21-1 | CASSSAGPNTGELFF | TGTGCCAGCAGCTCAGCGGGCCCGAACACCGGGGAGCTGTTTTTT
TRBJ2-2 | - | - | TRBV7-2 | CASSQEINTGELFF | TGTGCCAGCAGCCAAGAGATTAACACCGGGGAGCTGTTTTTT
TRBJ1-2 | - | TRBD1 | TRBV6-1 | CASMQDRGAGGYTF | TGTGCCAGCATGCAGGACAGGGGTGCGGGGGGCTACACCTTC
TRBJ1-6 | - | - | TRBV6-5 | CASSQAPNSPLHF | TGTGCCAGCAGTCAAGCCCCTAATTCACCCCTCCACTTT
TRBJ1-1 | - | - | TRBV10-3 | CAISEIGLEAFF | TGTGCCATCAGTGAAATTGGGCTGGAAGCTTTCTTT
TRBJ1-1 | - | - | TRBV28 | CASRGNGLTSTEAFF | TGTGCCAGCCGGGGTAACGGGCTAACGAGCACTGAAGCTTTCTTT
TRBJ2-7 | once | TRBD1 | TRBV11-3 | CASSLGQGRGEQYF | TGTGCCAGCAGCTTAGGACAGGGGCGGGGAGAGCAGTACTTC
TRBJ2-3 | - | - | TRBV11-2 | CASRLTYFTSTSTDTQYF | TGTGCCAGCAGACTGACCTACTTCACTAGTACTAGCACAGATACGCAGTATTTT
TRBJ1-2 | - | - | TRBV11-2 | CASSLDTGNYGYTF | TGTGCCAGCAGCTTAGACACCGGTAACTATGGCTACACCTTC
TRBJ1-1 | - | - | TRBV6-5 | CASSRNRGNTEAFF | TGTGCCAGCAGCCGAAATCGGGGGAACACTGAAGCTTTCTTT
TRBJ2-1 | - | TRBD1 | TRBV6-5 | CASRQGIGNEQFF | TGTGCCAGCAGACAGGGGATAGGCAATGAGCAGTTCTTC
TRBJ2-3 | - | - | TRBV14 | CASSQDRRGDTQYF | TGTGCCAGCAGCCAAGACAGGAGGGGAGATACGCAGTATTTT
TRBJ2-2 | - | - | TRBV7-9 | CASSLRAPSTGELFF | TGTGCCAGCAGCTTAAGAGCCCCTTCCACCGGGGAGCTGTTTTTT
TRBJ2-1 | - | TRBD1 | TRBV19 | CASSRQGTTDEQFF | TGTGCCAGTAGTAGACAGGGGACAACCGATGAGCAGTTCTTC
TRBJ2-3 | - | TRBD2 | TRBV28 | CASKRGGVDTQYF | TGTGCCAGCAAGCGGGGGGGCGTAGATACGCAGTATTTT
TRBJ2-2 | - | TRBD2 | TRBV9 | CASSGGLAVNTGELFF | TGTGCCAGCAGCGGGGGACTAGCGGTGAACACCGGGGAGCTGTTTTTT
TRBJ1-3 | - | TRBD1 | TRBV5-1 | CASSLSYDRGPGNTIYF | TGCGCCAGCAGCTTGTCCTATGACAGGGGCCCTGGAAACACCATATATTTT
TRBJ2-1 | once | - | TRBV29-1 | CSVGTRTNNEQFF | TGCAGCGTAGGGACTCGTACGAACAATGAGCAGTTCTTC
TRBJ1-1 | few | - | TRBV11-2 | CASRQEFLMNTEAFF | TGTGCCAGCAGACAGGAGTTTCTCATGAACACTGAAGCTTTCTTT
TRBJ2-2 | - | TRBD2 | TRBV11-2 | CASSLLFSGGANTGELFF | TGTGCCAGCAGCTTACTTTTTAGCGGGGGAGCGAACACCGGGGAGCTGTTTTTT
TRBJ2-7 | - | TRBD1 | TRBV25-1 | CASSDRQGSVPYF | TGTGCCAGCAGTGACCGACAGGGGAGTGTTCCGTACTTC
TRBJ1-5 | - | - | TRBV15 | CATSRATTGFEPQHF | TGTGCCACCAGCAGAGCTACGACAGGATTTGAGCCCCAGCATTTT
TRBJ2-2 | - | - | TRBV6-5 | CAHRQGGTGELFF | TGTGCCCACAGACAGGGAGGAACCGGGGAGCTGTTTTTT